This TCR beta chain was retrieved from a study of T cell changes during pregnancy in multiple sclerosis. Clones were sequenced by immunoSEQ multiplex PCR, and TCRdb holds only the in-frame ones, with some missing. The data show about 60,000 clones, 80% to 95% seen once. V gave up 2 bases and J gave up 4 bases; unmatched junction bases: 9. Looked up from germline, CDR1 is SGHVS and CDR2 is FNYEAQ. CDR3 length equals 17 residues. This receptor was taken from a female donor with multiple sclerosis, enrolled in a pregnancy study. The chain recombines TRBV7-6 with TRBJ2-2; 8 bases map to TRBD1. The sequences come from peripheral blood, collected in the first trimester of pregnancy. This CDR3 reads CASSLNPQGASTGELFF. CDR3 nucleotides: TGTGCCAGCAGCTTAAATCCGCAGGGGGCCTCCACCGGGGAGCTGTTTTTT.